This entry lists 18 T cell receptor beta chains sequenced from one sample in a study of blood T cells in healthy people across ages. A second about 7 to 11 cycle PCR used barcoded and J-beta primers. TCRdb analysed the 5' RACE reads with MiXCR anew, one entry per CDR3 protein. Altogether about 1.5 million distinct CDR3 sequences are present, around 40% being singletons, with the ten largest covering just over 4%. Sequenced input: blood. The receptors derive from a woman aged 18-29 years in good health.

The chain is built from TRBV2 and TRBJ2-1; TRBD1 matches at 8 bases. Trimming at V came to 4 bases and at J to 4 bases, leaving 15 bases not matched to a gene. CDR1 is SNHLY, CDR2 FYNNEI, per germline. The CDR3 length is 18 residues. The CDR3 sequence: CASSGPETDRGGYNEQFF. Here the CDR3 DNA reads TGTGCCAGCAGTGGGCCCGAAACCGACAGGGGTGGGTACAATGAGCAGTTCTTC.

In its sample, this clonotype was seen a few times. The chain links TRBV29-1 to TRBJ2-4; D is undetermined. V lost 1 base, J lost 1 base, and 5 bases lay in between. The CDR3 spans 13 residues. Germline V gene data show CDR1 as SQVTM and CDR2 as ANQGSEA. This chain's CDR3 is CSVEGQAKNIQYF. As DNA, the CDR3 is TGCAGCGTTGAAGGGCAGGCCAAAAACATTCAGTACTTC.

This chain connects TRBV18 to TRBJ2-1; maybe TRBD1 (5 bases). V was pared by 1 base and J by 3 bases, with 16 bases between. The CDR3 extends over 17 amino acids. Germline V CDR1 and CDR2: KGHSH, LQKENI. The CDR3 region has the DNA TGTGCCAGCTCACCACATGGACACTTAAACAACTACAATGAGCAGTTCTTC. It codes for CASSPHGHLNNYNEQFF. Combining the CDR3 with reference TRBV18 and TRBJ2-1 gives the whole variable domain NAGVMQNPRHLVRRRGQEARLRCSPMKGHSHVYWYRQLPEEGLKFMVYLQKENIIDESGMPKERFSAEFPKEGPSILRIQQVVRGDSAAYFCASSPHGHLNNYNEQFFGPGTRLTVL.

In regard to this clonotype: A much larger clone sits a single nucleotide away, making a read error possible. The chain employs TRBV20-1 and TRBJ2-7; the match to TRBD1 covers 8 bases. Germline CDR1 reads DFQATT; CDR2 reads SNEGSKA (reference sequence). The CDR3 is 14 amino acids. Germline trimming cut 4 bases from V and 7 bases from J; bases unmatched to any gene: 12. As DNA, the CDR3 is TGCAGTGCTACTAAGGACAGGGTGGCCAATGAGCAGTACTTC. Translating it yields CSATKDRVANEQYF.

In its sample, this clonotype was seen a few times. CDR3 amino acids: CASSRDGRSYNEQFF. The CDR3, as DNA: TGTGCCAGCAGTCGAGACGGAAGATCCTACAATGAGCAGTTCTTC. This chain uses TRBV2 with TRBJ2-1; D ambiguous. V was shortened by 5 bases and J by 1 base, with 12 bases between the two germline ends. CDR3 size: 15 residues. Germline-derived CDR1 and CDR2 are SNHLY and FYNNEI.

This clonotype occurred a few times. This sequence joins TRBV20-1 and TRBJ2-7, with 12 positions matching TRBD2. Unmatched junction bases numbered 6, after V lost 3 bases and J lost 3 bases. This CDR3 is 15 amino acids long. Germline assignment: CDR1 DFQATT and CDR2 SNEGSKA (reference sequence). The CDR3 is CSARERTSGVYEQYF. The CDR3 DNA follows: TGCAGTGCTAGGGAGCGGACTAGCGGGGTCTACGAGCAGTACTTC.

A few counts support this clonotype. V and J are TRBV5-1 and TRBJ2-5; the D is unclear. Trimming left V 1 base short and J 5 bases short, with 9 bases between. CDR1 and CDR2 (germline): SGHRS, YFSETQ. The CDR3 loop spans 13 amino acids. The chain's CDR3 is CASSLTVMETQYF. CDR3 coding DNA: TGCGCCAGCAGCTTGACAGTTATGGAGACCCAGTACTTC.

The CDR3 DNA is TGTGCCATCAGTGAGCTGGCTAGCGGGAGCTACAATGAGCAGTTCTTC. Translating gives CAISELASGSYNEQFF. The rearrangement links TRBV10-3 to TRBJ2-1; 10 bases match TRBD2. CDR1 is ENHRY and CDR2 is SYGVKD in the germline V gene. The CDR3 loop spans 16 amino acids. The junction had 4 bases not matched to a gene; V was cut back by 2 bases and J by 3 bases.

This clonotype was picked up many times. This chain uses TRBV7-9 with TRBJ1-6; D ambiguous. With 4 bases removed from V and 4 bases from J, the gap between germline ends came to 14 bases. This CDR3 has 16 residues. Per the germline V gene, CDR1 is SEHNR and CDR2 is FQNEAQ (reference sequence). CDR3 in DNA: TGTGCCAGCAGCTCTTGGACGGTAGCTTATAATTCACCCCTCCACTTT. The encoded protein is CASSSWTVAYNSPLHF.

The chain has TRBV5-1 and TRBJ2-7; possibly TRBD1 for D (6 bases). The J call is doubtful: the DNA matches TRBJ2-4 better. The CDR3 totals 16 residues. CDR1 and CDR2 (germline): SGHRS, YFSETQ. As DNA, the CDR3 is TGCGCCAGCAGCTTGGCGAGGGGGACCCCAGGTAACATTCAGTACTTC. Amino acids: CASSLARGTPGNIQYF.

This clonotype was counted a few times. This chain links TRBV20-1 with TRBJ1-2, with D possibly being TRBD1 (5 bases). Trimming pared 6 bases from V and 2 bases from J, leaving 13 bases between. This CDR3 is built from 13 residues. Germline V gives CDR1 DFQATT, CDR2 SNEGSKA (reference sequence). The CDR3 DNA reads as TGCAGTGCCACTAGGCCAGGGAACTATGGCTACACCTTC. Translated: CSATRPGNYGYTF.

The gene calls are TRBV29-1 and TRBJ2-1; D might be TRBD2 (5 bases). Trimming removed 5 bases at V and 7 bases at J, with 15 bases between. From germline, CDR1 is SQVTM and CDR2 ANQGSEA. There are 13 residues in the CDR3. CDR3 sequence (DNA): TGCAGCGTTAGGGAAGGTGGAGGAAATGAGCAGTTCTTC. Its translation is CSVREGGGNEQFF.

CDR3 coding DNA: TGCAGTGGGGGCGGGCGGGGAACCAATGAGCAGTTCTTC. It codes for CSGGGRGTNEQFF. The chain links TRBV20-1 to TRBJ2-1, with D possibly matching TRBD2 (6 bases). The CDR3 covers 13 residues. V was trimmed by 7 bases and J by 6 bases, leaving 16 bases between them. Germline CDR1 reads DFQATT; CDR2 reads SNEGSKA (reference sequence).

The J gene is TRBJ1-2, the V gene TRBV20-1; no clear D gene. CDR3 size: 14 residues. V was shortened by 0 bases and J by 10 bases, with 18 bases between the two germline ends. Germline CDR1 DFQATT, CDR2 SNEGSKA (reference sequence). In nucleotides, the CDR3 is TGCAGTGCTAGAGATTTTTCGGAGTTGTCGTCCTACACCTTC. This encodes CSARDFSELSSYTF.

This clonotype was detected ten times or more. The chain joins TRBV20-1 to TRBJ1-5, with a tentative D call TRBD1 (5 bases). CDR3 length equals 12 residues. Trimming cost V 5 bases and J 6 bases, with 11 bases left between them. The germline V gene encodes CDR1 DFQATT and CDR2 SNEGSKA (reference sequence). In DNA form, the CDR3 reads TGCAGTGCTGGGGGGATCTCTCAGCCCCAGCATTTT. Residues: CSAGGISQPQHF.

This clonotype was recorded only once. This chain joins TRBV29-1 and TRBJ1-2; D perhaps matches TRBD1 (5 bases). The germline gives CDR1 SQVTM, CDR2 ANQGSEA. The CDR3 spans 13 residues. Trimming pared 6 bases from V and 4 bases from J, leaving 15 bases between. The DNA for the CDR3 is TGCAGCGTCTCGGGCAGGGTCAGCTATGGCTACACCTTC. Encoded protein: CSVSGRVSYGYTF.

The V and J genes are TRBV3-1 and TRBJ2-1; 10 nucleotides match TRBD2. CDR1 is LGHDT and CDR2 is YNNKEL in the germline V gene (reference sequence). CDR3 length equals 16 residues. V shed 2 bases, J shed 6 bases, and the junction held 7 bases outside the gene matches. The CDR3 nucleotides read TGTGCCAGCAGCCAATTACTAGCGGGGAATTTCAATGAGCAGTTCTTC. Protein product: CASSQLLAGNFNEQFF.

A few counts support this clonotype. The rearrangement uses TRBV30 and TRBJ2-3; D possibly uses TRBD1 or TRBD2 (5 bases each). The V gene lost 8 bases and the J gene lost 5 bases, with 14 bases spanning the gap. Germline CDR1 reads GTSNPN; CDR2 reads SVGIG (reference sequence). The CDR3 extends over 12 amino acids. The CDR3 bases are TGTGCCCGAGGGGCCCTCGGAGATACGCAGTATTTT. As protein: CARGALGDTQYF.